In this sample, the clone carrying this TCR beta chain turned up a few times. Its target is not known. Germline CDR1 and CDR2: SGDLS and YYNGEE. V gave up 2 bases and J gave up 7 bases, with 16 bases separating them. The CDR3 consists of 15 residues. The data belong to a study of regulatory T cells in long-lasting Graves disease. Points from the study as a whole: Persistent disease exhibited a predilection for TRBV28, TRBJ1-2 and TRBJ2-5.

Arm-PCR with iRepertoire HTBI primers amplified the CDR3 regions for these TCR beta libraries. TCRdb reprocessed the multiplex PCR reads via MiXCR and lists one record per CDR3 protein. The sample holds hundreds of thousands of distinct CDR3 sequences, about 15% seen once. The time point is: newly diagnosed GD, antithyroid drugs for less than 3 months. The TCR library was prepared using RNA isolated from PBMCs. The same sample was also used in a study of T cells in Graves' hyperthyroidism and ophthalmopathy. That source reports: Blood also showed most of the thyroid clonotypes that were expanded above 0.001. Ophthalmopathy stood apart from stable hyperthyroidism in a 13 V-J model.

The sequence derives from a woman aged 30 to 39 with Graves disease. The sequences come from peripheral blood mononuclear cells (PBMCs), collected at new diagnosis, from a patient treated with antithyroid drugs. This chain connects TRBV9 to TRBJ2-1; D tentatively fits TRBD1 or TRBD2 (5 bases each). The CDR3 is CASSVRGSGPNEQFF. The CDR3 bases are TGTGCCAGCAGCGTGAGGGGTTCTGGGCCAAATGAGCAGTTCTTC.